This T cell receptor beta chain was identified in a study of blood T cell repertoires in COVID-19. In the study overall: Sites in the United States, Italy and Spain provided acute and convalescent COVID-19 samples.

Germline assignment: CDR1 SGHTA and CDR2 FQGNSA. V lost 5 bases to trimming and J lost 0 bases; unmatched junction nucleotides: 1. The length of the CDR3 is 15 residues. This clone has only a few counts. Per the original methods: Nucleated cell number was recorded as an estimate derived from reference gene primer amplification. Assay used: immunoSEQ multiplex PCR; TCRdb lists only in-frame clones, some missing. Clonal size and the V and J genes are those of that table, whereas D and trimming came from the DNA. The data contain 40,000 or so clones, roughly 68% of them singletons. This receptor was identified in a man at least 80 years old with acute or convalescent COVID-19. Sequencing was performed on peripheral blood. The chain joins TRBV7-2 to TRBJ2-1; 10 nucleotides line up with TRBD2. The CDR3 protein is CASSASGSSYNEQFF. As DNA, the CDR3 is TGTGCCAGCAGCGCTAGCGGGAGCTCCTACAATGAGCAGTTCTTC. Full variable domain (remainder filled in from reference TRBV7-2 and TRBJ2-1): GAGVSQSPSNKVTEKGKDVELRCDPISGHTALYWYRQSLGQGLEFLIYFQGNSAPDKSGLPSDRFSAERTGGSVSTLTIQRTQQEDSAVYLCASSASGSSYNEQFFGPGTRLTVL.